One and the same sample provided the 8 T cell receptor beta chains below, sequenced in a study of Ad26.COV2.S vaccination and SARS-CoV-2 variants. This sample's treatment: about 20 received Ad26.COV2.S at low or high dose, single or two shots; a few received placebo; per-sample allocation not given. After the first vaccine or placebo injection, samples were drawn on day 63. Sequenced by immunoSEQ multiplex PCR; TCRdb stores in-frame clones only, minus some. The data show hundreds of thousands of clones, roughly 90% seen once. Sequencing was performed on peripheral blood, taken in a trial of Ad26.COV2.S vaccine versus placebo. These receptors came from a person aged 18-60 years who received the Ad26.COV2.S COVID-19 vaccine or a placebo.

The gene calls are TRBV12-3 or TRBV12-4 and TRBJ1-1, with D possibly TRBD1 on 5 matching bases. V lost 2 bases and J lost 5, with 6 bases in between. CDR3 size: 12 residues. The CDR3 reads CASSLRGTEAFF. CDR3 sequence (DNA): TGTGCCAGCAGTTTACGGGGGACTGAAGCTTTCTTT.

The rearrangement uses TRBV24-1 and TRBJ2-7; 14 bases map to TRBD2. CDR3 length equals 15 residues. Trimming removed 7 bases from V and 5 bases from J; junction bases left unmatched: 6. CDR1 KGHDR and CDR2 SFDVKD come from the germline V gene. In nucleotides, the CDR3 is TGTGCCACCAGCCAAGGGACTAGCGGGAGCGACGAGCAGTACTTC. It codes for CATSQGTSGSDEQYF.

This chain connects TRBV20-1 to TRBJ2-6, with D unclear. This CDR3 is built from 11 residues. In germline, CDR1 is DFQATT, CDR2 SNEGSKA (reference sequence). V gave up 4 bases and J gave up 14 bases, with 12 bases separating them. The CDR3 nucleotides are TGCAGTGCTACAGAAAACAGCTTCCTGACTTTC. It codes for CSATENSFLTF.

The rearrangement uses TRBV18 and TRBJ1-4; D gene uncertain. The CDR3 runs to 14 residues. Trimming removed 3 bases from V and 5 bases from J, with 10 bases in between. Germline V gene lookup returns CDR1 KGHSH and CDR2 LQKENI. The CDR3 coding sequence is TGTGCCAGCTCACCGGAGACGGGAAATGAAAAACTGTTTTTT. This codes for CASSPETGNEKLFF.

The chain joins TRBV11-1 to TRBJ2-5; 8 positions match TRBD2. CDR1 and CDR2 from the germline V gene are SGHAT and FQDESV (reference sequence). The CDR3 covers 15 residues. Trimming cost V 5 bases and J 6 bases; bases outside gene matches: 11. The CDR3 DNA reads TGTGCCAGCAGCCCTGGGGGACTAGTGGGAAAGACCCAGTACTTC. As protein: CASSPGGLVGKTQYF.

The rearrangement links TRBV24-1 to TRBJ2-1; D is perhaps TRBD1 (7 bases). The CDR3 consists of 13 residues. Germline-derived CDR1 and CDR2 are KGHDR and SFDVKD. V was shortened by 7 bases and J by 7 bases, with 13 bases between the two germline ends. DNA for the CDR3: TGTGCCACCAGCCAGGGGGGACGAAATGAGCAGTTCTTC. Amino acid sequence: CATSQGGRNEQFF.

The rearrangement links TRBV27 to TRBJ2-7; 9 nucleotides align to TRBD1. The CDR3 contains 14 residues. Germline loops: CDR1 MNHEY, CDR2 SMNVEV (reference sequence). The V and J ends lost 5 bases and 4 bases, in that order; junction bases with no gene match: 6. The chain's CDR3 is CASSPTGGGYEQYF. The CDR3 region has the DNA TGTGCCAGCAGTCCGACAGGGGGAGGGTACGAGCAGTACTTC.

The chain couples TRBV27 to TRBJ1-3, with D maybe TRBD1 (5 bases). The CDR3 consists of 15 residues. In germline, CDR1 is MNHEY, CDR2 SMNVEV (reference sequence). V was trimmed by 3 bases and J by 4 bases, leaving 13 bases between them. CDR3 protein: CASSFGGTGGNTIYF. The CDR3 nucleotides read TGTGCCAGCAGTTTCGGGGGAACGGGGGGAAACACCATATATTTT.